These 13 T cell receptor beta chains came from one sample sequenced in a study of regulatory T cells in long-lasting Graves disease. To make TCR beta libraries, researchers used iRepertoire HTBI primers and Arm-PCR of CDR3 regions. TCRdb itself ran the multiplex PCR reads through MiXCR, one entry per CDR3 protein. The sample gives hundreds of thousands of distinct CDR3 sequences, more than 15% of which show up once; 25% is in the top ten. Time point defined: newly diagnosed GD, antithyroid drugs for less than 3 months. Extracted PBMC RNA gave rise to the TCR library. This same sample was also taken into another study, of T cells in Graves' hyperthyroidism and ophthalmopathy.

This specimen was peripheral blood mononuclear cells (PBMCs), taken at new diagnosis, from a patient treated with antithyroid drugs. These receptors originate from a woman aged 40-65 years with Graves disease.

Here the CDR3 reads CASSLGGTGAGDTEAFF. The CDR3 nucleotides read TGTGCCAGCAGCTTAGGGGGGACAGGGGCGGGTGACACTGAAGCTTTCTTT. This chain uses TRBV7-9 with TRBJ1-1; 10 bases agree with TRBD1. This CDR3 spans 17 amino acids. V shed 1 base and J 3 bases; nucleotides not matched to a gene: 8. Germline CDR1 SEHNR, CDR2 FQNEAQ (reference sequence). Based on the CDR3 plus reference TRBV7-9 and TRBJ1-1, the full variable domain is DTGVSQNPRHKITKRGQNVTFRCDPISEHNRLYWYRQTLGQGPEFLTYFQNEAQLEKSRLLSDRFSAERPKGSFSTLEIQRTEQGDSAMYLCASSLGGTGAGDTEAFFGQGTRLTVV.

This clonotype has a handful of counts. The genes are TRBV6-4 and TRBJ2-7; 8 nucleotides align to TRBD1. Trimming cost V 6 bases and J 7 bases; bases outside gene matches: 11. Germline-derived CDR1 and CDR2 are MRHNA and SNTAGT. The CDR3 totals 14 residues. CDR3 in amino acids: CASSPTGVGYEQYF. The CDR3 DNA reads TGTGCCAGCAGCCCGACAGGGGTTGGATATGAGCAGTACTTC.

This clonotype was recorded at least ten times. The CDR3 loop is CASSNEFRHEQYF. In DNA form, the CDR3 reads TGTGCCAGCAGCAACGAGTTCAGGCACGAGCAGTACTTC. V usage is TRBV3-1 and J usage is TRBJ2-7; D is uncertain. V was shortened by 5 bases and J by 5 bases, with 13 bases between the two germline ends. The CDR3 sequence is 13 residues long. CDR1 is LGHDT, CDR2 YNNKEL, per germline (reference sequence).

This clonotype was counted at least ten times. This sequence joins TRBV2 and TRBJ1-5; the D is unclear. This CDR3 has 16 residues. V shed 0 bases and J shed 3 bases, with 12 bases lying between them. In germline, CDR1 is SNHLY, CDR2 FYNNEI. Written as DNA, the CDR3 is TGTGCCAGCAGTGAAGCGCTTAAAGGAGACAATCAGCCCCAGCATTTT. As protein: CASSEALKGDNQPQHF.

This clonotype was counted ten times or more. J is TRBJ2-7 and V is TRBV2; D is uncertain. CDR1 and CDR2 (germline): SNHLY, FYNNEI. CDR3 length: 13 amino acids. V was clipped by 7 bases and J by 3 bases, with 13 bases between them. The CDR3 nucleotides read TGTGCCAGCACGATAGGTGGCTTCTACGAGCAGTACTTC. Protein: CASTIGGFYEQYF.

This chain connects TRBV5-4 to TRBJ2-5, with TRBD2 identical over 7 bases. The germline V gene encodes CDR1 SGHNT and CDR2 YYREEE (reference sequence). The CDR3 has 15 amino acids. V was pared by 7 bases and J by 0 bases, with 9 bases of the junction left unmatched. CDR3 DNA sequence: TGTGCCAGCGGGGGGGGGGGTCCGTACCAAGAGACCCAGTACTTC. It yields the protein CASGGGGPYQETQYF.

The chain carries TRBV18 and TRBJ1-6; the D is unclear. The CDR3 has 18 amino acids. The V gene lost 3 bases and the J gene lost 7 bases, with 22 bases spanning the gap. Germline V gene data show CDR1 as KGHSH and CDR2 as LQKENI. The CDR3 spells CASSPVPAWGQGNSPLHF. CDR3 coding DNA: TGTGCCAGCTCACCTGTACCCGCCTGGGGTCAAGGGAATTCACCCCTCCACTTT.

As regards this clonotype: Its ends do not fully match the called genes, so a read error is possible. The chain recombines TRBV15 with TRBJ2-3; possible D gene TRBD1, 6 bases. Germline CDR1 reads LNHNV; CDR2 reads YYDKDF (reference sequence). The CDR3 runs to 15 residues. This chain's CDR3 is CATSPVGASTDMQYF. Written as DNA, the CDR3 is TGTGCCACCAGCCCCGTGGGGGCAAGCACAGATATGCAGTATTTT.

This sequence joins TRBV18 and TRBJ2-3; tentatively, D is TRBD2 (5 bases). The V and J ends lost 6 bases and 1 base respectively, with 17 bases between them. This CDR3 has 16 residues. Germline V lookup: CDR1 KGHSH, CDR2 LQKENI. In DNA, the CDR3 is TGTGCCAGCTCGATCGTCGGAGGACCCGGCACAGATACGCAGTATTTT. Its protein is CASSIVGGPGTDTQYF.

A remark on this clonotype: A read error may be the cause here, since a much bigger clone is one base away. The chain uses TRBV11-3 and TRBJ2-1, with D unclear. The V end was cut by 3 bases, the J end by 7 bases, with 22 bases between. Germline V gene sequence: CDR1 SGHNT, CDR2 YENEEA. The CDR3 is 17 residues long. This CDR3 is CASSFIVGNGDENEQFF. DNA for the CDR3: TGTGCCAGCAGCTTTATCGTGGGGAATGGCGATGAGAATGAGCAGTTCTTC.

This clonotype occurred many times. This CDR3 is CASSLSGGFYNEQFF. For the CDR3, the DNA is TGTGCCAGCAGTTTATCGGGGGGCTTCTACAATGAGCAGTTCTTC. V gene TRBV12-3 or TRBV12-4 combines with J gene TRBJ2-1, with D maybe TRBD2 (7 bases). This CDR3 region has 15 residues. Trimming left V 2 bases short and J 3 bases short, with 11 bases between.

This clonotype was detected many times. V gene TRBV5-4 combines with J gene TRBJ2-1, with TRBD2 matching over 10 bases. The CDR3 covers 14 residues. V shed 5 bases, J shed 9 bases, and the junction held 8 bases outside the gene matches. Germline-derived CDR1 and CDR2 are SGHNT and YYREEE (reference sequence). CDR3 coding DNA: TGTGCCAGCAGTAATAGCGGGGGGTTTGGTGAGCAGTTCTTC. This translates into CASSNSGGFGEQFF.

This sequence joins TRBV19 and TRBJ2-5; 7 nucleotides align to TRBD1. This CDR3 is built from 15 residues. V was pared by 5 bases and J by 5 bases, with 11 bases of the junction left unmatched. Germline V gene sequence: CDR1 LNHDA, CDR2 SQIVND (reference sequence). The CDR3 protein is CASSARRQGTETQYF. The DNA of the CDR3 is TGTGCCAGTAGTGCCCGGAGACAGGGAACGGAGACCCAGTACTTC.